These 4 T cell receptor beta chains originate from one sample sequenced in a study of blood T cell repertoires in COVID-19. Data came from immunoSEQ multiplex PCR; TCRdb stores just in-frame clones and leaves some out. This sample has about 220,000 clones, with 90% found just once. Sequencing was performed on PBMCs or T cells enriched from blood (not recorded which). Every receptor here comes from a man between 25 and 39 years old who had been exposed to COVID-19.

The V call is TRBV4-2, the J call TRBJ2-1; 8 bases are shared with TRBD2. The CDR3 spans 15 residues. Losses at the gene ends were 1 base for V and 10 bases for J; bases not matched to a gene: 9. Germline V gene lookup returns CDR1 LGHNA and CDR2 YNFKEQ. CDR3 DNA sequence: TGTGCCAGCAGCCAAGCACGGGGGGGCTTGGAAGAGCAGTTCTTC. Its protein product is CASSQARGGLEEQFF.

J is TRBJ1-5 and V is TRBV2, with D maybe TRBD1 (5 bases). This CDR3 spans 15 amino acids. V was clipped by 4 bases and J by 7 bases, with 17 bases between them. Germline-derived CDR1 and CDR2 are SNHLY and FYNNEI. The CDR3 DNA is TGTGCCAGCAGTGGGACGACAGAACGTGGACAGCCCCAGCATTTT. Protein product: CASSGTTERGQPQHF.

This sequence joins TRBV15 and TRBJ1-1; 7 nucleotides agree with TRBD1. Germline V lookup: CDR1 LNHNV, CDR2 YYDKDF (reference sequence). V was clipped by 1 base and J by 1 base; unmatched bases: 6. This CDR3 contains 16 residues. The CDR3 region is CATSRGRGRSNTEAFF. CDR3 bases: TGTGCCACCAGCAGAGGGAGGGGGCGGTCGAACACTGAAGCTTTCTTT.

This clone was seen once. The rearrangement uses TRBV29-1 and TRBJ2-1, with D uncertain. Germline lookup yields CDR1 SQVTM and CDR2 ANQGSEA. This CDR3 is 12 amino acids long. The V gene lost 1 base and the J gene lost 6 bases, with 7 bases spanning the gap. The CDR3 loop is CSVEVQLNEQFF. CDR3 nucleotide sequence: TGCAGCGTTGAAGTGCAACTCAATGAGCAGTTCTTC.